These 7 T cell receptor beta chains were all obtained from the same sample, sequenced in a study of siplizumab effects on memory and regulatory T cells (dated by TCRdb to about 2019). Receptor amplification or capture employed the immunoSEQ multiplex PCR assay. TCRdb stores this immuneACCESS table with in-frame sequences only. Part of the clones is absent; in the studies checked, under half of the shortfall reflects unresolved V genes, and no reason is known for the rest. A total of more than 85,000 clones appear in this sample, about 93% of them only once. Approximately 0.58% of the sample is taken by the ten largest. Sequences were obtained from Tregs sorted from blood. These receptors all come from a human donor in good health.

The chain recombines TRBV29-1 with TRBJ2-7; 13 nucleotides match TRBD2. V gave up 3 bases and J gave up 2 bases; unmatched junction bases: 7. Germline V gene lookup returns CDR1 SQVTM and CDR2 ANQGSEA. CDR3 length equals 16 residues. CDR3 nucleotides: TGCAGCGTTGATTTGGGACTAGCGGGACTTACCTACGAGCAGTACTTC. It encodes CSVDLGLAGLTYEQYF.

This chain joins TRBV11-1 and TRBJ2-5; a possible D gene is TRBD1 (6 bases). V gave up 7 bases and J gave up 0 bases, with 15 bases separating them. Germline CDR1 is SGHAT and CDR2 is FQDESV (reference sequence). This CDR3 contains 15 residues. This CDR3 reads CASNRGGSDQETQYF. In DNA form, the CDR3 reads TGTGCCAGCAACAGAGGGGGTTCAGACCAAGAGACCCAGTACTTC.

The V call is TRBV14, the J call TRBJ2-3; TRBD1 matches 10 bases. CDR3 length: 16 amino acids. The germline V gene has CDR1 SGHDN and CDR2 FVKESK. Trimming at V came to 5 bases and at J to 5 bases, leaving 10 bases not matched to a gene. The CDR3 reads CASSFYPGQGKDTQYF. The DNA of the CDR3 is TGTGCCAGCAGCTTCTATCCGGGACAGGGGAAAGATACGCAGTATTTT.

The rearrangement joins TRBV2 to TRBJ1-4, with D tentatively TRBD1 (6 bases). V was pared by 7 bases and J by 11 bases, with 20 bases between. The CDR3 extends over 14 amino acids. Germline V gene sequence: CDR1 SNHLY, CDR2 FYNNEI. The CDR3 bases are TGTGCCAGCACCACCGGGACATCGCGGGGTAAACTGTTTTTT. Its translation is CASTTGTSRGKLFF.

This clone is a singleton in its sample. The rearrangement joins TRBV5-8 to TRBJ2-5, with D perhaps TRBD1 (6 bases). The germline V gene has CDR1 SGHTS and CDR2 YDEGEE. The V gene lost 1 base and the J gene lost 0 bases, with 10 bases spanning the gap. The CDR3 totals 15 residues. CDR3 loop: CASSLYRANQETQYF. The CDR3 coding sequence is TGTGCCAGCAGCTTGTACAGGGCCAACCAAGAGACCCAGTACTTC.

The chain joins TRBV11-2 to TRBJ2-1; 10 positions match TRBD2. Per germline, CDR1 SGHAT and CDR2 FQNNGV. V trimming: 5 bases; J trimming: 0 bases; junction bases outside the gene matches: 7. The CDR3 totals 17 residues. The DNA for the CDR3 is TGTGCCAGCAGCGGATGGACTAGCGGAAACTCCTACAATGAGCAGTTCTTC. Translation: CASSGWTSGNSYNEQFF.

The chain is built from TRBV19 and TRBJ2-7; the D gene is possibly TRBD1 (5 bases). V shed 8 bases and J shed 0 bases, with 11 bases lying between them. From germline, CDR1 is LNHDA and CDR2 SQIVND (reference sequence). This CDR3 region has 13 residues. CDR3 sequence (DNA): TGTGCCAGTGGGCACAGGTCCTCCTACGAGCAGTACTTC. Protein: CASGHRSSYEQYF.